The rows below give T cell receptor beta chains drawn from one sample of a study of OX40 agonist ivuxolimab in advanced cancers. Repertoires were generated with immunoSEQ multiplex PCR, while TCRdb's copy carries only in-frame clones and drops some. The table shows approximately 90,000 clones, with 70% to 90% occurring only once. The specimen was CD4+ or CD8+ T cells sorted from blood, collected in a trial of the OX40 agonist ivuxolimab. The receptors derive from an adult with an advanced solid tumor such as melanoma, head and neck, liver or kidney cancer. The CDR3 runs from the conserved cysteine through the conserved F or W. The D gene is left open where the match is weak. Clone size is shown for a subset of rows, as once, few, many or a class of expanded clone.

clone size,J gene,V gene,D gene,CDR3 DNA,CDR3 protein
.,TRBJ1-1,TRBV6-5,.,TGTGCCAGCAGTTACAAAGGTCTCATGAACACTGAAGCTTTCTTT,CASSYKGLMNTEAFF
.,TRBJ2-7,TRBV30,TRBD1,TGTGCCTTCACGGGACAGGTTACCTACGAGCAGTACTTC,CAFTGQVTYEQYF
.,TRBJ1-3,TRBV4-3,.,TGCGCCAGCAGCCAAGATGGCCAGGGTTCTTCTGGAAACACCATATATTTT,CASSQDGQGSSGNTIYF
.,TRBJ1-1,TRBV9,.,TGTGCCAGCAGCGTAGAAGGGATCGTCACTGAAGCTTTCTTT,CASSVEGIVTEAFF
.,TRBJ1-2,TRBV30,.,TGTGCCTCAAGGGTGGAGAACTATGGCTACACCTTC,CASRVENYGYTF
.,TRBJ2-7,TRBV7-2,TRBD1,TGTGCCAGCAGCTTTGGACAGGGGATCACCTACGAGCAGTACTTC,CASSFGQGITYEQYF
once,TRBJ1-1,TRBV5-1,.,TGCGCCAGCAGCGTCGGCCCCGGCGGGTCTGGTACTGAAGCTTTCTTT,CASSVGPGGSGTEAFF
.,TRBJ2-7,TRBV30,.,TGTGCCTGGAGTGACGGGACACCACCCTACGAGCAGTACTTC,CAWSDGTPPYEQYF
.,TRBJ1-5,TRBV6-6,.,TGTGCCAGCAGTTACTCGACTCAGCCCCAGCATTTT,CASSYSTQPQHF
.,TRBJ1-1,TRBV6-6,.,TGTGCCAGCGATGTGGTGCTGAACACTGAAGCTTTCTTT,CASDVVLNTEAFF
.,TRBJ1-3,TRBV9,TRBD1,TGTGCCAGCAGCGCGGGACAGGGCTCTGGAAACACCATATATTTT,CASSAGQGSGNTIYF
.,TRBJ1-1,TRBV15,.,TGTGCCACCAGCAGAGATCAGGGGTCCACTGAAGCTTTCTTT,CATSRDQGSTEAFF
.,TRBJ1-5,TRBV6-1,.,TGTGCCAGCAGTGATTATGACGGATATAGCAATCAGCCCCAGCATTTT,CASSDYDGYSNQPQHF
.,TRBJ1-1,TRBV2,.,TGTGCCAGCAGGAGCGGGACAATCATGAACACTGAAGCTTTCTTT,CASRSGTIMNTEAFF
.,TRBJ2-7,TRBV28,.,TGTGCCAGCAGTTTCCAGGAACTTTACGAGCAGTACTTC,CASSFQELYEQYF
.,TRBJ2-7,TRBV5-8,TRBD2,TGTGCCAGCACCCAGGAGGTAACTAGCGGGGGGAGAGGCGAGCAGTACTTC,CASTQEVTSGGRGEQYF
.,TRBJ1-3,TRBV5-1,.,TGCGCCAGCAGCCCGTACTCCGGGACCGCCGGAAACACCATATATTTT,CASSPYSGTAGNTIYF
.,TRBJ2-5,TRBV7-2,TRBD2,TGTGCCAGCAGTTTGGGAGGGAAAGAGACCCAGTACTTC,CASSLGGKETQYF
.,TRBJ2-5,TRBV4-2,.,TGTGCCAGCAGCCAAGGGGATCGGGGGACCCAAGAGACCCAGTACTTC,CASSQGDRGTQETQYF
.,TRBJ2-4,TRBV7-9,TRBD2,TGTGCCAGCAGTAGGGCGGGGGAAAACATTCAGTACTTC,CASSRAGENIQYF
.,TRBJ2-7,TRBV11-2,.,TGTGCCAGCAGCTTACGTTACGAGCAGTACTTC,CASSLRYEQYF
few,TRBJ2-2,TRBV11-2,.,TGTGCCAGCAGCCCTAGGCCCGGGGAGCTGTTTTTT,CASSPRPGELFF
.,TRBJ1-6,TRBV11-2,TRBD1,TGTGCCAGCAGCTTAACCGCAGGGGGCTCCTATAATTCACCCCTCCACTTT,CASSLTAGGSYNSPLHF
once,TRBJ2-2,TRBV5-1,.,TGCGCCAGCAGGCCTCCGGGGCGGGACACCGGGGAGCTGTTTTTT,CASRPPGRDTGELFF
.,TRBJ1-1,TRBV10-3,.,TGTGCCATCAGTGGGGGGGTCGGTGAAGCTTTCTTT,CAISGGVGEAFF
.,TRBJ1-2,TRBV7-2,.,TGTGCCAGCAGCATGGAGGTTCATCCTTATGGCTACACCTTC,CASSMEVHPYGYTF
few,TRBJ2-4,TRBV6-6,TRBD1,TGTGCCAGCAGTTACGGGGACAGAGCCAAAAACATTCAGTACTTC,CASSYGDRAKNIQYF
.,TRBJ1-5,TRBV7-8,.,TGTGCCAGCAGCCCTGCTAGGGCTATCTATAGCAATCAGCCCCAGCATTTT,CASSPARAIYSNQPQHF
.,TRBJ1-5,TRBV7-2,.,TGTGCCAGCAGCTTACCGGCCCATCAGGGTTCCCAGCATTTT,CASSLPAHQGSQHF
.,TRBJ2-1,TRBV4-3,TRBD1,TGCGCCAGCAGCCAAGAATTCCGACAGGGGATCGATGAGCAGTTCTTC,CASSQEFRQGIDEQFF
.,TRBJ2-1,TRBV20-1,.,TGCAGTGCTAACCGGGGAGAGTTCTTC,CSANRGEFF
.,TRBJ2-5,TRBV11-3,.,TGTGCCAGCAGCTTAGAGGGGACCTCGAGCCAGTACTTC,CASSLEGTSSQYF
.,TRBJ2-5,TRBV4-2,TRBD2,TGTGCCAGCAGCCCGGGACTAGCGGGGGAAGAGACCCAGTACTTC,CASSPGLAGEETQYF
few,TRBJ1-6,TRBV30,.,TGTGCCTGGAGTCTTTCAGGTTCACCCCTCCACTTT,CAWSLSGSPLHF
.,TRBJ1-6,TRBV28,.,TGTGCCAGCAGTTTGGCAGGCTCCTATAATTCACCCCTCCACTTT,CASSLAGSYNSPLHF
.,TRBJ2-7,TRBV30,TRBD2,TGTGCCTGGGCCGGGACTAGTTCTGCCTACGAGCAGTACTTC,CAWAGTSSAYEQYF
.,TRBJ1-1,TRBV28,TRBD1,TGTGCCAGCAGTTTCGGTGACAGGGGGTATGGTGAAGCTTTCTTT,CASSFGDRGYGEAFF
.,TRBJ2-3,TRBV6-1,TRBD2,TGTGCCAGCAGTGAAGGGCGGGGGGGCGGCACAGATACGCAGTATTTT,CASSEGRGGGTDTQYF
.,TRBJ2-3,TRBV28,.,TGTGCCGCACAGGGAAGCACAGATACGCAGTATTTT,CAAQGSTDTQYF
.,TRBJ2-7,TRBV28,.,TGTGCCAGCAGTTTATCGTCTCGCGGAAGCTCCTACGAGCAGTACTTC,CASSLSSRGSSYEQYF
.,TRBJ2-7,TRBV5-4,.,TGTGCCAGCAGCTTGGGGCGCAGCTACGAGCAGTACTTC,CASSLGRSYEQYF
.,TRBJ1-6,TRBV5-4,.,TGTGCCAGCAGCTTGTCGGGGAACTCCTATAATTCACCCCTCCACTTT,CASSLSGNSYNSPLHF
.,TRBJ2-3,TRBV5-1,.,TGCGCCAGCACCCAAGGGGGACCCACAGATACGCAGTATTTT,CASTQGGPTDTQYF
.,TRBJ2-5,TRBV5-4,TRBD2,TGTGCCAGCAGCTCGGGGGGGGCTGGAGAGACCCAGTACTTC,CASSSGGAGETQYF
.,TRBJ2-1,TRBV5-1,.,TGCGCCAGCAGTTCCGGGACCTTCAGGAATGAGCAGTTCTTC,CASSSGTFRNEQFF
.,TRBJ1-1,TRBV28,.,TGTGCCAGCAATTCGGGGGACACTGAAGCTTTCTTT,CASNSGDTEAFF
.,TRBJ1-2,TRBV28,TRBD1,TGTGCCAGCAGCTCCGGACAGGGGAGTAACTATGGCTACACCTTC,CASSSGQGSNYGYTF
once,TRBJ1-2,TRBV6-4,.,TGTGCCAGCAGCCTGGACGGGTTTTCTAACTATGGCTACACCTTC,CASSLDGFSNYGYTF
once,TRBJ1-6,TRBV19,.,TGTGCCAGTAGTTCAAGCCGGGAGTTCAATTCACCCCTCCACTTT,CASSSSREFNSPLHF
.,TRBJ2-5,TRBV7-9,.,TGTGCCAGCAGCTCCCCCTGGACTGAGAAAGAGACCCAGTACTTC,CASSSPWTEKETQYF
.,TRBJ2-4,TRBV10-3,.,TGTGCCGTTCAAACCGCCAAAAACATTCAGTACTTC,CAVQTAKNIQYF
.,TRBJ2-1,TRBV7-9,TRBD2,TGTGCCAGCAGCTTAAGGCCTAGCGGGGGAAATTACAATGAGCAGTTCTTC,CASSLRPSGGNYNEQFF
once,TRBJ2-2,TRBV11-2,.,TGTGCCAGCAGCTTGGGTCGGGGGCGAGACACCGGGGAGCTGTTTTTT,CASSLGRGRDTGELFF
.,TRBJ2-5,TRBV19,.,TGTGCCAGTAGTATCTCGGCAGCCCAAGAGACCCAGTACTTC,CASSISAAQETQYF
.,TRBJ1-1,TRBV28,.,TGTGCCAGCAGTTCCGCCGGGGGGCTAAGTGGAGCTTTCTTT,CASSSAGGLSGAFF
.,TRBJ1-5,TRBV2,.,TGTGCCAGCAGACCCGGGAGTTCGAGTCAGCCCCAGCATTTT,CASRPGSSSQPQHF
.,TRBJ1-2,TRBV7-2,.,TGTGCCAGCAGCTTAGCGGGCAACTATGGCTACACCTTC,CASSLAGNYGYTF
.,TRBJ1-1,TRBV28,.,TGTGCCAGCAGTTTAGGGTCAACGGGCCCCCTTGAAGCTTTCTTT,CASSLGSTGPLEAFF
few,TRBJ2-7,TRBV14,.,TGTGCCAGCAGCCAACAGGGAGGCCCCTACGAGCAGTACTTC,CASSQQGGPYEQYF